This is a list of T cell receptor beta chains from one sample in a study of T cells in Graves' hyperthyroidism and ophthalmopathy. TCRdb redid the calling of the multiplex PCR reads with MiXCR, one entry per CDR3 protein. The repertoire holds more than 500,000 distinct CDR3 sequences, with approximately 16% as singletons. Material: blood. Receptor source: a woman aged 25 to 39 with Graves' ophthalmopathy. Both conserved end residues are part of each CDR3. Each record gives: clone size, CDR3 length, D gene, J gene, V gene, CDR3 DNA, CDR3 protein. D genes are given only for firm matches. Size tells how often a clone was seen (once, few, many) or the class of an expanded clone, and some rows leave it out.

- 14 TRBD2 TRBJ2-7 TRBV5-4 TGTGCCAGCAGCTTGGAGCGGGAGCCCTACGAGCAGTACTTC CASSLEREPYEQYF
many 16 - TRBJ2-7 TRBV15 TGTGCCACCAGCAGAGGGTCCGGTGTGAGCTCCTACGAGCAGTACTTC CATSRGSGVSSYEQYF
many 16 TRBD2 TRBJ2-2 TRBV11-1 TGTGCCAGCAGCTTAGCGCTAGCGGGTCGAGCCGGGGAGCTGTTTTTT CASSLALAGRAGELFF
many 15 TRBD1 TRBJ2-5 TRBV12-3/TRBV12-4 TGTGCCAGCAGTTTGGACAGGGGGCGGGGGGAGACCCAGTACTTC CASSLDRGRGETQYF
once 15 TRBD2 TRBJ2-5 TRBV30 TGTGCCTGGGGGAGACTAGCGGGAGTCCCAGAGACCCAGTACTTC CAWGRLAGVPETQYF
- 16 TRBD2 TRBJ2-7 TRBV6-1 TGTGCCAGCAGTGCCCTCACTAGCGGGGTATCCTACGAGCAGTACTTC CASSALTSGVSYEQYF
many 15 - TRBJ2-2 TRBV3-1 TGTGCCAGCAGACCGGACACTGCGGGGATCGGGGAGCTGTTTTTT CASRPDTAGIGELFF
- 14 - TRBJ2-1 TRBV9 TGTGCCAGCAGCTCCCGCGGGGCAGACAATGAGCAGTTCTTC CASSSRGADNEQFF
many 13 TRBD1 TRBJ1-2 TRBV30 TGTGCCTGGAGTGGCCAGGGGGGCGGTGGCTACACCTTC CAWSGQGGGGYTF
few 14 - TRBJ2-5 TRBV5-4 TGTGCCAGCTCTACGAGGACGGTCGGAGAGACCCAGTACTTC CASSTRTVGETQYF
many 14 - TRBJ2-2 TRBV2 TGTGCCAGCAGTGAGGAAGGATTCACCGGGGAGCTGTTTTTT CASSEEGFTGELFF
few 14 TRBD2 TRBJ2-7 TRBV10-2 TGCGCCAGCATCCCGGGACTAGCGGGAGACGAGCAGTACTTC CASIPGLAGDEQYF
few 12 - TRBJ1-1 TRBV10-3 TGTGCCATCAGTCAAGACGGGGTCGGAGCTTTCTTT CAISQDGVGAFF
- 16 - TRBJ2-7 TRBV29-1 TGCAGCGTTGGAGATCTCGGGACTGGACCTTACTACGAGCAGTACTTC CSVGDLGTGPYYEQYF
many 14 - TRBJ1-1 TRBV27 TGTGCCAGCAGTTTATTGGTGGGGAACACTGAAGCTTTCTTT CASSLLVGNTEAFF
many 16 TRBD1 TRBJ2-3 TRBV24-1 TGTGCCACCAGTGATCACCGGGACAGTTACACAGATACGCAGTATTTT CATSDHRDSYTDTQYF
once 14 TRBD1 TRBJ1-4 TRBV5-4 TGTGCCAGCAGCAAGGACAGGGAGAATGAAAAACTGTTTTTT CASSKDRENEKLFF
- 15 - TRBJ2-5 TRBV7-9 TGTGCCAGCAGCTACCGGAGGGGCGACCAAGAGACCCAGTACTTC CASSYRRGDQETQYF
many 13 - TRBJ1-1 TRBV30 TGTGCCTGGAGTGTACCGCGGGACGGTGAAGCTTTCTTT CAWSVPRDGEAFF
few 15 TRBD1 TRBJ1-5 TRBV6-1 TGTGCCAGCAGTGATACCGGGACAGTCAATCAGCCCCAGCATTTT CASSDTGTVNQPQHF
- 15 TRBD2 TRBJ2-1 TRBV11-2 TGTGCCAGCAGACCGACTAGCAGTACCTACAATGAGCAGTTCTTC CASRPTSSTYNEQFF
- 15 TRBD2 TRBJ2-2 TRBV5-6 TGTGCCAGCAGCTTGGAAGCGGGAGGGACCGGGGAGCTGTTTTTT CASSLEAGGTGELFF
many 12 - TRBJ2-1 TRBV20-1 TGCAGTGCTAGCAGCGAATACAATGAGCAGTTCTTC CSASSEYNEQFF
many 15 - TRBJ1-5 TRBV28 TGTGCCAGCAGAGAGGGATGGACAGATTCGATAAGGGAGCATTTT CASREGWTDSIREHF
many 16 - TRBJ2-1 TRBV5-1 TGCGCCAGCAGCGCCTCAAAGGGAGCGTTCTACAATGAGCAGTTCTTC CASSASKGAFYNEQFF
many 14 - TRBJ2-7 TRBV20-1 TGCAGTGCTAGAGATTTTACTCCCCAGGTGGAGCAGTACTTC CSARDFTPQVEQYF
few 13 TRBD2 TRBJ2-1 TRBV30 TGTGCCTTGAGAGCGGGAGGGTCTAATGAGCAGTTCTTC CALRAGGSNEQFF
many 12 TRBD2 TRBJ2-7 TRBV20-1 TGCAGTGCGGCTAGCGGTTACTACGAGCAGTACTTC CSAASGYYEQYF
- 11 - TRBJ2-1 TRBV7-8 TGTGCCAGCAAAGGGGGGGAGGAGCAGTTCTTC CASKGGEEQFF
many 13 - TRBJ2-2 TRBV29-1 TGCAGCGTTGGAACGGCCACCCCCGGGGAGCTGTTTTTT CSVGTATPGELFF
many 14 TRBD2 TRBJ2-5 TRBV20-1 TGCAGTGCCCCGGGACTAGCGGATCAAGAGACCCAGTACTTC CSAPGLADQETQYF
- 14 TRBD2 TRBJ2-1 TRBV7-6 TGTGCCAGCAACGCGGGAGGATCGTACAATGAGCAGTTCTTC CASNAGGSYNEQFF
many 17 - TRBJ2-2 TRBV7-3 TGTGCCAGCAGCCCAAAAGCTCGGGACGCTTTGGGCGGGGAGCTGTTTTTT CASSPKARDALGGELFF
many 17 TRBD2 TRBJ2-1 TRBV20-1 TGCAGTGCTAGAAGGCTAGCGGGAGGCTCTTCCTACAATGAGCAGTTCTTC CSARRLAGGSSYNEQFF
few 13 - TRBJ1-6 TRBV19 TGTGCCACTACACTGGATGCGAATTCACCCCTCCACTTT CATTLDANSPLHF
many 15 - TRBJ1-1 TRBV30 TGTGCCTGGAGTGTATATTGGGGGATGAACACTGAAGCTTTCTTT CAWSVYWGMNTEAFF
many 13 - TRBJ2-1 TRBV18 TGTGCCAGCTCATCGGGCCCCTCCAGTGAGCAGTTCTTC CASSSGPSSEQFF
few 17 TRBD2 TRBJ2-4 TRBV7-9 TGTGCCAGCAGCTTGGGGGGGTCGGCGTGGGCCAAAAACATTCAGTACTTC CASSLGGSAWAKNIQYF
many 15 TRBD2 TRBJ2-1 TRBV28 TGTGCCAGCAGCGGGACTAGCGGGAGACTCGATGAGCAGTTCTTC CASSGTSGRLDEQFF
many 16 TRBD2 TRBJ2-1 TRBV18 TGTGCCAGCTCACCACGGGGAGGGGATTCCTACAATGAGCAGTTCTTC CASSPRGGDSYNEQFF
many 13 - TRBJ2-2 TRBV29-1 TGCAGCGTTGCCCCCACTTACACCGGGGAGCTGTTTTTT CSVAPTYTGELFF
- 17 TRBD2 TRBJ2-2 TRBV28 TGTGCCAGCAGTTTATCTAGCGGGAGGCCGAGCACCGGGGAGCTGTTTTTT CASSLSSGRPSTGELFF
- 12 - TRBJ2-7 TRBV18 TGTGCCAGTGCGGGATACAGGGACGAGCAGTACTTC CASAGYRDEQYF
few 17 TRBD2 TRBJ2-2 TRBV7-9 TGTGCCAGCAGCTTGGCGGGAGGGCCTTTTTACACCGGGGAGCTGTTTTTT CASSLAGGPFYTGELFF
- 15 TRBD1 TRBJ1-5 TRBV4-3 TGCGCCAGCAGCCAAGACAGGGGGTTCGACCAGCCCCAGCATTTT CASSQDRGFDQPQHF
many 12 - TRBJ2-4 TRBV18 TGTGCCAGCTCAGAACCGGGGAACATTCAGTACTTC CASSEPGNIQYF
- 13 - TRBJ2-2 TRBV19 TGTGCCAGTACCCCGACGGGAACCGGGGAGCTGTTTTTT CASTPTGTGELFF
many 14 - TRBJ2-3 TRBV10-3 TGTGCCATCAGTGGCCAAGGGAGAATGGATACGCAGTATTTT CAISGQGRMDTQYF
- 17 - TRBJ2-2 TRBV4-1 TGCGCCAGCAGCCAAGTGCCAGCGGGCCCACCCCAGGGGGAGCTGTTTTTT CASSQVPAGPPQGELFF
many 14 - TRBJ1-1 TRBV6-1 TGTGCCAGCAGTGAAAACGGCAGCGCCGACGGAGCTTTCTTT CASSENGSADGAFF
many 13 TRBD2 TRBJ2-5 TRBV29-1 TGCAGCGTGGGGCGGGGGGGGAGAGAGACCCAGTACTTC CSVGRGGRETQYF